This TCR beta chain stems from a study of T cell repertoires in cytomegalovirus infection. Looking at the study overall: Public TCR beta signatures were indicative of both CMV infection and a matching HLA type.

Study-wide results and caveats: HLA-C-restricted CMV clonotypes gave the most frequent clonotype in two of eight donors. The study identified carriers of CMV plus the relevant HLA from cumulative public TCR beta family frequency.

MiXCR, applied by TCRdb to the reads, yields one record per CDR3 protein. The table records around 530,000 distinct CDR3 sequences, about a quarter of them present only once. CDR1 SGHAT and CDR2 FQNNGV come from the germline V gene. This CDR3 region has 15 residues. V was cut by 4 bases and J by 0 bases, with 12 bases left in between. A few counts support this clonotype. Its antigen is unknown. The receptor's source is a human donor in good health (CMV status not recorded). Some clones in this sample may be carry-over from other donors' samples. The chain is built from TRBV11-2 and TRBJ2-5; D is uncertain. The sample taken for sequencing was PBMCs. CDR3 region: CASSYDPGNQETQYF. The DNA for the CDR3 is TGTGCCAGCAGCTACGATCCCGGAAACCAAGAGACCCAGTACTTC.